This T cell receptor (beta chain) was sequenced during a study of chemoradiotherapy in HPV16-positive cancers. The wider study: Candidate HPV-specific T-cell clones and common TCR motifs came from functional assays in a couple of HPV16-positive patients. Points from the study as a whole: Better recurrence-free survival went with HPV-responsive T-cell expansion in HPV16-positive patients. Non-HPV-specific T cells did not expand in tumors during treatment, whereas candidate HPV-specific clones and E7-related motifs did.

Over chemoradiotherapy, repertoires were sampled more than once. Worth noting for this clone: What it binds is not known.

The repertoire was sequenced with immunoSEQ multiplex PCR; TCRdb's copy has only in-frame clones and lacks some. The sample carries around 1,500 clones, approximately 74% recorded once. From germline, CDR1 is SGHRS and CDR2 YFSETQ. This CDR3 spans 17 amino acids. The V end lost 7 bases, the J end lost 0 bases, and 22 bases lay between the germline ends. The chain uses TRBV5-1 and TRBJ2-5; D remains ambiguous. The sequence came from a human donor with HPV-associated anogenital cancer. The sequences come from tumor tissue, collected from a patient who underwent chemoradiotherapy. Here the CDR3 reads CASLGSHGPEYQETQYF. In DNA form, the CDR3 reads TGCGCCAGCTTAGGCAGTCACGGGCCTGAGTACCAAGAGACCCAGTACTTC.